The source of this T cell receptor beta chain is a study of cytomegalovirus exposure and HLA in healthy donors. This clone was recorded only once. Amplification used 60 Vbeta primers and 13 Jbeta primers. Authors' methods: A later analysis counted approximately 88 million unique TCR beta chains, roughly 11 million shared. Sequencing was performed with immunoSEQ multiplex PCR; in TCRdb, only in-frame clones are kept and a portion is missing. The V and J calls and clone size come from that table; D and trimming were worked out from the DNA. The table lists 100,000 or so clones, less than 85% of them singletons, with roughly 8.2% in the top ten. The sequenced sample was PBMCs. This clonotype was obtained from a man aged 40-49 years in good health and CMV-seropositive.

The CDR3 DNA follows: TGTGCCAGCAGCGTAGCTGACAGCGCAGGAAACACCATATATTTT. Residues: CASSVADSAGNTIYF. The chain carries TRBV9 and TRBJ1-3; the D gene is possibly TRBD1 (5 bases). Germline values: CDR1 SGDLS, CDR2 YYNGEE. V lost 0 bases and J 4 bases, leaving 11 bases between the germline ends. CDR3 length equals 15 residues.